The 18 T cell receptor beta chains reported below all come from one sample, sequenced in a study of tissue T cells after allogeneic stem cell transplantation. Clones were read by immunoSEQ multiplex PCR, and TCRdb kept only the in-frame ones, dropping some. This sample has some 6,000 clones; approximately 59% occur once, and the top ten carry around a fifth. The sequences come from tissue from the jejunum, collected at autopsy. All receptors come from a male donor older than 55 with lung cancer.

This clone was found once. The chain carries TRBV4-1 and TRBJ1-2; D is unresolved. The CDR3 runs 14 residues. Between the trimmed V and J ends, which lost 2 bases and 3 bases, there was a span of 10 bases. Germline CDR1 MGHRA, CDR2 YSYEKL. This chain's CDR3 is CASSQREGDYGYTF. CDR3 in DNA: TGCGCCAGCAGCCAAAGGGAGGGAGACTATGGCTACACCTTC.

The chain links TRBV14 to TRBJ2-5; D might be TRBD2 (5 bases). The CDR3 sequence is 13 residues long. The germline V gene has CDR1 SGHDN and CDR2 FVKESK. Trimming cost V 2 bases and J 5 bases, with 9 bases left between them. The CDR3 DNA is TGTGCCAGCAGCCAATGGACGGGGGAGACCCAGTACTTC. This codes for CASSQWTGETQYF.

A single count supports this clone. The rearrangement joins TRBV6-2 or TRBV6-3 to TRBJ1-1, with 8 bases identical to TRBD1. Germline lookup yields CDR1 MNHEY and CDR2 SVGEGT. V shed 6 bases and J 6 bases; nucleotides not matched to a gene: 15. The CDR3 is made up of 16 amino acids. The CDR3 DNA sequence: TGTGCCAGCAGCCAAGACAGGGGTACCCGCCGGCCTGAAGCTTTCTTT. Amino acid sequence: CASSQDRGTRRPEAFF.

The V and J genes are TRBV5-6 and TRBJ2-3, with D unresolved. This CDR3 comprises 13 residues. Germline lookup yields CDR1 SGHDT and CDR2 YYEEEE. Trimming took 0 bases from V and 3 from J, leaving 5 bases between them. The CDR3 DNA is TGTGCCAGCAGCTTGGACAGTACAGATACGCAGTATTTT. Residues: CASSLDSTDTQYF.

This clone was detected once. CDR3 in DNA: TGTGCCAGCAGTGACACTAGCGGGAAAAATGAGCAGTTCTTC. It encodes CASSDTSGKNEQFF. V usage is TRBV6-4 and J usage is TRBJ2-1, with 10 bases fitting TRBD2. This CDR3 spans 14 amino acids. CDR1 and CDR2 (germline): MRHNA, SNTAGT. V gave up 2 bases and J gave up 7 bases; unmatched junction bases: 2.

By share, this clone counts as medium-sized. This chain joins TRBV30 and TRBJ2-2; perhaps TRBD2 as D (5 bases). Per the germline V gene, CDR1 is GTSNPN and CDR2 is SVGIG (reference sequence). Between the trimmed V and J ends, which lost 0 bases and 4 bases, there was a span of 6 bases. The CDR3 contains 13 residues. In nucleotides, the CDR3 is TGTGCCTGGAGTGTACGGGGCACCGGGGAGCTGTTTTTT. Translating gives CAWSVRGTGELFF.

The genes are TRBV4-1 and TRBJ2-1; no clear D. The CDR3 is 13 residues long. Trimming took off 4 bases at V and 15 bases at J, with 19 bases between the two ends. From germline, CDR1 is MGHRA and CDR2 YSYEKL. The CDR3 DNA sequence: TGCGCCAGCAGCCTCGGTTCTGAGGCCAAGGGGTTCTTC. Its translation is CASSLGSEAKGFF.

The chain recombines TRBV27 with TRBJ1-6, with 7 nucleotides matching TRBD1. The junction had 5 bases not matched to a gene; V was cut back by 2 bases and J by 10 bases. CDR3 length: 14 residues. Germline-derived CDR1 and CDR2 are MNHEY and SMNVEV (reference sequence). The CDR3 spells CASSLEQGLSPLHF. The CDR3 bases are TGTGCCAGCAGTTTAGAACAGGGGTTATCACCCCTCCACTTT.

About this clone: Distinct nucleotide sequences in the sample also encode this CDR3. The chain employs TRBV6-4 and TRBJ2-1; D unclear. Per germline, CDR1 MRHNA and CDR2 SNTAGT. The CDR3 loop spans 12 amino acids. V lost 8 bases, J lost 0 bases, and 5 bases lay in between. The CDR3 loop reads CASRSSYNEQFF. Here the CDR3 DNA reads TGTGCCAGCCGGAGCTCCTACAATGAGCAGTTCTTC.

This clone is termed medium-sized. The chain couples TRBV9 to TRBJ1-5, with D hard to call. With 0 bases removed from V and 6 bases from J, the gap between germline ends came to 13 bases. CDR3 length: 15 amino acids. The germline V gene has CDR1 SGDLS and CDR2 YYNGEE. The CDR3 protein is CASSVGGMGSQPQHF. Here the CDR3 DNA reads TGTGCCAGCAGCGTAGGAGGCATGGGTAGTCAGCCCCAGCATTTT.

The V call is TRBV7-8, the J call TRBJ2-3; D uncertain. The germline V and J ends were trimmed by 1 base and 4 bases, with 6 bases remaining between them. This CDR3 has 13 amino acids. Germline CDR1 and CDR2: SGHVS and FQNEAQ. CDR3 region: CASSLDRADTQYF. The CDR3 DNA sequence: TGTGCCAGCAGCTTAGACAGAGCAGATACGCAGTATTTT.

There are a few counts of this clone. The chain is built from TRBV11-3 and TRBJ1-4, with D unresolved. V was trimmed by 5 bases and J by 0 bases, leaving 13 bases between them. Per the germline V gene, CDR1 is SGHNT and CDR2 is YENEEA. The CDR3 totals 16 residues. CDR3 amino acids: CASSTREPATNEKLFF. The CDR3, as DNA: TGTGCCAGCAGCACCCGAGAACCTGCAACTAATGAAAAACTGTTTTTT.

The chain has TRBV6-5 and TRBJ2-1; D is ambiguous. CDR3 length equals 11 residues. Germline loops: CDR1 MNHEY, CDR2 SVGAGI. V was cut by 6 bases and J by 6 bases, with 6 bases left in between. CDR3 in amino acids: CASRIFNEQFF. In DNA form, the CDR3 reads TGTGCCAGCAGAATATTCAATGAGCAGTTCTTC.

The V gene is TRBV4-3, the J gene TRBJ2-7; no definite D call. The ends were cut back, 1 base at V and 5 bases at J, with 15 bases in the middle. The length of the CDR3 is 15 residues. CDR1 is LGHNA and CDR2 is YSLEER in the germline V gene. This chain's CDR3 is CASSQVPPEENEQYF. CDR3 nucleotides: TGCGCCAGCAGCCAAGTTCCTCCAGAGGAAAACGAGCAGTACTTC.

The CDR3 loop reads CAWSGLISGNTIYF. CDR3 sequence (DNA): TGTGCCTGGAGCGGGCTTATCTCCGGAAACACCATATATTTT. The chain combines TRBV30 with TRBJ1-3, with D unclear. Germline V gene sequence: CDR1 GTSNPN, CDR2 SVGIG (reference sequence). Trimming shortened V by 3 bases and J by 4 bases, and 13 bases separated the two germline ends. The CDR3 is 14 residues long.

This chain joins TRBV7-9 and TRBJ1-2; D remains unclear. V gave up 0 bases and J gave up 4 bases, with 12 bases separating them. Germline V gene data show CDR1 as SEHNR and CDR2 as FQNEAQ (reference sequence). The CDR3 extends over 15 amino acids. CDR3 amino acids: CASSLALAPGYGYTF. DNA for the CDR3: TGTGCCAGCAGCTTAGCGCTGGCCCCGGGCTATGGCTACACCTTC.

The J gene is TRBJ2-3, the V gene TRBV4-3; 9 nucleotides agree with TRBD2. J lost 4 bases, V lost 4 bases, and 9 bases had no gene match. The CDR3 is 16 amino acids. Germline V gene data show CDR1 as LGHNA and CDR2 as YSLEER. The CDR3 spells CASSLNRAGGPDTQYF. Here the CDR3 DNA reads TGCGCCAGCAGCCTCAATAGAGCGGGAGGCCCAGATACGCAGTATTTT.

This clone was found a few times. This rearrangement joins TRBV27 to TRBJ2-5, with D possibly being TRBD1 (5 bases). V was trimmed by 2 bases and J by 1 base, leaving 8 bases between them. Germline CDR1 MNHEY, CDR2 SMNVEV (reference sequence). There are 14 residues in the CDR3. CDR3 sequence reads: CASSLRQTQETQYF. CDR3 DNA: TGTGCCAGCAGTTTACGACAGACCCAAGAGACCCAGTACTTC.